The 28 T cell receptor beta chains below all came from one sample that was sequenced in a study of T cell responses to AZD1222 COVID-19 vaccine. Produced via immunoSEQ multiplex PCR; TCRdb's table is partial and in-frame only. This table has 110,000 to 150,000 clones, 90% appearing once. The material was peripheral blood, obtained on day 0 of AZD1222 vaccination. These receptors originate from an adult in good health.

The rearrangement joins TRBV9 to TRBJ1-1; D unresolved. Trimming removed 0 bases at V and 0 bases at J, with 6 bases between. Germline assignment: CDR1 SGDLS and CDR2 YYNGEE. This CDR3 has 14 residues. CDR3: CASSVATMNTEAFF. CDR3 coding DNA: TGTGCCAGCAGCGTAGCTACAATGAACACTGAAGCTTTCTTT.

This chain's CDR3 is CASSGYTLNYGYTF. For the CDR3, the DNA is TGTGCCAGCAGCGGATACACCTTAAACTATGGCTACACCTTC. The chain employs TRBV7-9 and TRBJ1-2; the D is unclear. There are 14 residues in the CDR3. Between the trimmed V and J ends, which lost 5 bases and 2 bases, there was a span of 12 bases. The germline V gene encodes CDR1 SEHNR and CDR2 FQNEAQ (reference sequence).

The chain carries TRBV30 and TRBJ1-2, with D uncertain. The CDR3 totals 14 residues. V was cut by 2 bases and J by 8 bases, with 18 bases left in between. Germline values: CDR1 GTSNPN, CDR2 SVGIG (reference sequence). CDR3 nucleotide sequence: TGTGCCTGGAGTCCCCACGCCCCGGGATCCGGCTACACCTTC. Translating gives CAWSPHAPGSGYTF.

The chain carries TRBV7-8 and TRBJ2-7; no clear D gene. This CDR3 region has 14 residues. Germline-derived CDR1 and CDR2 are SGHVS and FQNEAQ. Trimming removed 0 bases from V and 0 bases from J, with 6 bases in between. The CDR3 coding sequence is TGTGCCAGCAGCTTAGCGGGTAGCTCCTACGAGCAGTACTTC. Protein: CASSLAGSSYEQYF. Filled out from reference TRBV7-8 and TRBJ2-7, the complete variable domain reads GAGVSQSPRYKVAKRGQDVALRCDPISGHVSLFWYQQALGQGPEFLTYFQNEAQLDKSGLPSDRFFAERPEGSVSTLKIQRTQQEDSAVYLCASSLAGSSYEQYFGPGTRLTVT.

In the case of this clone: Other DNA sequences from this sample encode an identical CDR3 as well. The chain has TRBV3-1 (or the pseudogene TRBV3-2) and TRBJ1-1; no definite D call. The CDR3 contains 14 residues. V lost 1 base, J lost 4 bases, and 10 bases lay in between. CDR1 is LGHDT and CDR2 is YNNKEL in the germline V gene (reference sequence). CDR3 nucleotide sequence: TGTGCCAGCAGCCAAGTGCGGGGAGGCACTGAAGCTTTCTTT. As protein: CASSQVRGGTEAFF.

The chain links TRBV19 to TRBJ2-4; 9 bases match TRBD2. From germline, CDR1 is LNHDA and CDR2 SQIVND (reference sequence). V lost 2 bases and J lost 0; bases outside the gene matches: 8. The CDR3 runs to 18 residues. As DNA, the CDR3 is TGTGCCAGTAGTATACGGGTGCTAGCGGGGTTAGCCAAAAACATTCAGTACTTC. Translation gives CASSIRVLAGLAKNIQYF.

CDR3 protein: CAISESADSNQPQHF. The CDR3, as DNA: TGTGCCATCAGTGAGTCGGCAGATAGCAATCAGCCCCAGCATTTT. The rearrangement joins TRBV10-3 to TRBJ1-5; no firm D call. The CDR3 is made up of 15 amino acids. Looked up from germline, CDR1 is ENHRY and CDR2 is SYGVKD. The V end lost 0 bases, the J end lost 0 bases, and 6 bases lay between the germline ends.

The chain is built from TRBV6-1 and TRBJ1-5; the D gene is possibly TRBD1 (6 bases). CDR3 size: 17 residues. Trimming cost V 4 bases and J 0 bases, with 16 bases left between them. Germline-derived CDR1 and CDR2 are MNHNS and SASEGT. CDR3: CASSAQGQFNSNQPQHF. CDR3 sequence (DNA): TGTGCCAGCAGTGCCCAGGGACAATTTAATAGCAATCAGCCCCAGCATTTT.

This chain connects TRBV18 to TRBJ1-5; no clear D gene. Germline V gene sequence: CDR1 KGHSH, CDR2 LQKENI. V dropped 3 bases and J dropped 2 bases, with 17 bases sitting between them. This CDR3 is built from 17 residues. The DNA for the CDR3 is TGTGCCAGCTCACCGGTGCAGAGCCCGAAGGGCAATCAGCCCCAGCATTTT. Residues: CASSPVQSPKGNQPQHF.

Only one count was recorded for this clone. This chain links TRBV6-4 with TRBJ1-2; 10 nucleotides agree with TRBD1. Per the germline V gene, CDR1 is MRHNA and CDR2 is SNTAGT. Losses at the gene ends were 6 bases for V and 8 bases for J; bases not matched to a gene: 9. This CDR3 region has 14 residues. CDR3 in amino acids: CASRGQGLGGGYTF. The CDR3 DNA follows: TGTGCCAGCAGGGGACAGGGGTTAGGAGGCGGCTACACCTTC.

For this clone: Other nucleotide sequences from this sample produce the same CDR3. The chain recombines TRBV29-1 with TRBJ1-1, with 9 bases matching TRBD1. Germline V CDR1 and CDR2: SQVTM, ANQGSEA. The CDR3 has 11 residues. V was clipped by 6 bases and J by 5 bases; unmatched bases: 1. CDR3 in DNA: TGCAGCGTGGACAGGGGTACTGAAGCTTTCTTT. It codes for CSVDRGTEAFF. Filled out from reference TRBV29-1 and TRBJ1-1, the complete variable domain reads SAVISQKPSRDICQRGTSLTIQCQVDSQVTMMFWYRQQPGQSLTLIATANQGSEATYESGFVIDKFPISRPNLTFSTLTVSNMSPEDSSIYLCSVDRGTEAFFGQGTRLTVV.

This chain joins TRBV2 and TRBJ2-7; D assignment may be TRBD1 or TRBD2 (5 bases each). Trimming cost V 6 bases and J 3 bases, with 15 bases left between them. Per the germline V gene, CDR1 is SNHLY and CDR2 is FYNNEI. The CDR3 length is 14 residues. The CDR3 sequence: CASRPGTGNYEQYF. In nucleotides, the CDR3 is TGTGCCAGCAGGCCCGGGACGGGAAACTACGAGCAGTACTTC.

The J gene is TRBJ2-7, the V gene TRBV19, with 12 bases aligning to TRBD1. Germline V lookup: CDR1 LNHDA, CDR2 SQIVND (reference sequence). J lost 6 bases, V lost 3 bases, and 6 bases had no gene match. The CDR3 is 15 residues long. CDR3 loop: CASSMGQGALLEQYF. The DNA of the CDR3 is TGTGCCAGTAGTATGGGACAGGGGGCTTTGCTCGAGCAGTACTTC.

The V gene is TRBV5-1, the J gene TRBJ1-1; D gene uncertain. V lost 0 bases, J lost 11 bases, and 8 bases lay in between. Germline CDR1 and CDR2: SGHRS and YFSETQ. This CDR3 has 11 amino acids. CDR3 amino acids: CASSLEGSAFF. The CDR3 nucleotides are TGCGCCAGCAGCTTGGAAGGGTCGGCTTTCTTT. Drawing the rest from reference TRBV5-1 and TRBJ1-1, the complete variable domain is KAGVTQTPRYLIKTRGQQVTLSCSPISGHRSVSWYQQTPGQGLQFLFEYFSETQRNKGNFPGRFSGRQFSNSRSEMNVSTLELGDSALYLCASSLEGSAFFGQGTRLTVV.

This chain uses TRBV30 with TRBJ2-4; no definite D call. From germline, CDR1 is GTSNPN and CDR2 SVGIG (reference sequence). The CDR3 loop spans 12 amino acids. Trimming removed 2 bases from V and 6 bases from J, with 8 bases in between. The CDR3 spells CAWSPPGNIQYF. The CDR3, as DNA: TGTGCCTGGAGTCCCCCAGGAAACATTCAGTACTTC.

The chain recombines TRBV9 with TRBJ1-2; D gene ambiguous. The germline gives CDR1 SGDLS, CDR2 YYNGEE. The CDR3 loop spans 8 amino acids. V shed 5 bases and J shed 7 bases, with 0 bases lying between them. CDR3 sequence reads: CASSGYTF. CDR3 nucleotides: TGTGCCAGCAGTGGCTACACCTTC.

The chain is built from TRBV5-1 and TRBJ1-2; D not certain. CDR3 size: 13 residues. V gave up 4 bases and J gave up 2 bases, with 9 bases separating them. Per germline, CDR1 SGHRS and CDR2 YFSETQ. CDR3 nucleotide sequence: TGCGCCAGCAGCCCTATTCGGAACTATGGCTACACCTTC. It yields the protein CASSPIRNYGYTF.

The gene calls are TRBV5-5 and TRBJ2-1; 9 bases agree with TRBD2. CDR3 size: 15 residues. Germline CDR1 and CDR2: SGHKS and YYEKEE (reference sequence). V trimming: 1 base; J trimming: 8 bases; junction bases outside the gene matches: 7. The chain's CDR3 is CASSLSGGPGYEQFF. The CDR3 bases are TGTGCCAGCAGCTTGAGCGGGGGGCCTGGCTATGAGCAGTTCTTC.

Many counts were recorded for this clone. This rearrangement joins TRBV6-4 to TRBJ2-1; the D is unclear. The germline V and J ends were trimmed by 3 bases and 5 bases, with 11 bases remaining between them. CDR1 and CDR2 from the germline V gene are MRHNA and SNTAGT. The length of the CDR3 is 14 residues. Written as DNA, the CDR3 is TGTGCCAGCAGTGATCTACACGAAAACAATGAGCAGTTCTTC. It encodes CASSDLHENNEQFF.

For the CDR3, the DNA is TGTGCCAGCACTCCCCAACCGAACACTGAAGCTTTCTTT. It specifies CASTPQPNTEAFF. The rearrangement links TRBV12-3 or TRBV12-4 to TRBJ1-1; D ambiguous. With 7 bases removed from V and 1 base from J, the gap between germline ends came to 10 bases. The CDR3 extends over 13 amino acids.

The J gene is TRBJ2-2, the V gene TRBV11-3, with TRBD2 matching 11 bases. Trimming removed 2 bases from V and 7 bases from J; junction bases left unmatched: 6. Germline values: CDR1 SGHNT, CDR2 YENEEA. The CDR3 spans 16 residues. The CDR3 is CASSLPSGRLSGELFF. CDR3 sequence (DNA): TGTGCCAGCAGCTTACCTAGCGGGAGGTTGAGCGGGGAGCTGTTTTTT.

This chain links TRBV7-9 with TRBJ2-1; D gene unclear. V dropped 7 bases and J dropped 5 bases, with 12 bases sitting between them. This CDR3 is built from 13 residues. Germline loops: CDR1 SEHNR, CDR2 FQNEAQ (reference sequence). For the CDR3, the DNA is TGTGCCAGCAAAGGTGCGCTAAACAATGAGCAGTTCTTC. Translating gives CASKGALNNEQFF. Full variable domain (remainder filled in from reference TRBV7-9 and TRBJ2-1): DTGVSQNPRHKITKRGQNVTFRCDPISEHNRLYWYRQTLGQGPEFLTYFQNEAQLEKSRLLSDRFSAERPKGSFSTLEIQRTEQGDSAMYLCASKGALNNEQFFGPGTRLTVL.

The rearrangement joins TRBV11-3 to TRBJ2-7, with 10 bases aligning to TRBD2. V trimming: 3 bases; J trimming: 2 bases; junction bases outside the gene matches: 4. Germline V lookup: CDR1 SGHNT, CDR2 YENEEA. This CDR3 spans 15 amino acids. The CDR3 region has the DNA TGTGCCAGCAGCTTCACTAGCGGGGATCCCTACGAGCAGTACTTC. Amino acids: CASSFTSGDPYEQYF.

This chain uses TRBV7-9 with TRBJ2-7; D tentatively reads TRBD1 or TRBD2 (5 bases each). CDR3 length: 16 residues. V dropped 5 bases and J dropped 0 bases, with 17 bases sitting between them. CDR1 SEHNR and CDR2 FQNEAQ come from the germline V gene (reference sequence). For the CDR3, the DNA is TGTGCCAGCAGCGGGGGTCCTACCCCATCCTCCTACGAGCAGTACTTC. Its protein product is CASSGGPTPSSYEQYF.

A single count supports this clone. CDR3: CASSYGGEFNQPQHF. CDR3 coding DNA: TGTGCCAGCAGTTATGGCGGCGAGTTCAATCAGCCCCAGCATTTT. V usage is TRBV6-6 and J usage is TRBJ1-5; D gene ambiguous. V dropped 3 bases and J dropped 3 bases, with 12 bases sitting between them. The CDR3 length is 15 residues. The germline V gene has CDR1 MNHNY and CDR2 SVGAGI (reference sequence).

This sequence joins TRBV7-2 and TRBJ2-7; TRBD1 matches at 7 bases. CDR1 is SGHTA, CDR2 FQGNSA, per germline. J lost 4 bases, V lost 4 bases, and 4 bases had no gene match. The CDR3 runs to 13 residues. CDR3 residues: CASSSTGPYEQYF. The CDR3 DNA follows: TGTGCCAGCAGCTCGACAGGGCCATACGAGCAGTACTTC.

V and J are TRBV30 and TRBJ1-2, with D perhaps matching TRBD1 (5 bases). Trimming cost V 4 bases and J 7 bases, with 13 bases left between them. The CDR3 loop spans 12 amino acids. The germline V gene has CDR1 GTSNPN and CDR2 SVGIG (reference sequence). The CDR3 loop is CAWTGTPGGYTF. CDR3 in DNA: TGTGCCTGGACCGGGACCCCGGGTGGCTACACCTTC.

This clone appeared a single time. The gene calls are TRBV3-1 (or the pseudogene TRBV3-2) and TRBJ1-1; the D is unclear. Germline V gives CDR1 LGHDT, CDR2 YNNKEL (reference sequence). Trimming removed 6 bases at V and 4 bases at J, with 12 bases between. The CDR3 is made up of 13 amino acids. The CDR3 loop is CASRRTVSTEAFF. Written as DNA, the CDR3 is TGTGCCAGCAGGCGGACCGTGAGCACTGAAGCTTTCTTT.